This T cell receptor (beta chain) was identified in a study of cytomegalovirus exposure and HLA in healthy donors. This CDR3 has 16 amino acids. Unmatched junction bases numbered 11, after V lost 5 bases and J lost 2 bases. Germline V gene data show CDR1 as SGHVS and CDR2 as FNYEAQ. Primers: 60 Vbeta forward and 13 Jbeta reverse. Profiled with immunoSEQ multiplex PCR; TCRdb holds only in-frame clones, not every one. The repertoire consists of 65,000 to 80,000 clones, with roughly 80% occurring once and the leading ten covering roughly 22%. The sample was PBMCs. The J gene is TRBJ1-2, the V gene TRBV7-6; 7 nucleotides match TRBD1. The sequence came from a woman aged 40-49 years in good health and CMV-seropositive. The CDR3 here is CASSPRQGGANYGYTF. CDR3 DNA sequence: TGTGCCAGCAGCCCGAGACAGGGTGGAGCGAACTATGGCTACACCTTC.